The present entry profiles one T cell receptor beta chain with its context. In the authors' workflow: Quantification of nucleated cells was approximated via reference gene primer amplification. The repertoire was sequenced with immunoSEQ multiplex PCR; TCRdb's copy has only in-frame clones and lacks some. D and trimming were read from the DNA, whereas the V and J calls and clone size are those reported in that table. The sample records about 180,000 clones, around 80% being singletons. This record comes from a study of blood T cell repertoires in COVID-19. Study details: From the United States, Italy and Spain came samples of acute and convalescent COVID-19. In each case, the material was cDNA or gDNA derived from T cells, B-cell-depleted T cells, or PBMCs.

V shed 0 bases and J 0 bases; nucleotides not matched to a gene: 5. Per germline, CDR1 SGDLS and CDR2 YYNGEE. This CDR3 spans 16 amino acids. The TCR originated in a human donor in a cohort sampled during active COVID-19. The rearrangement joins TRBV9 to TRBJ2-5; 7 nucleotides match TRBD2. Sequenced input: peripheral blood. CDR3 residues: CASSVGVAGNQETQYF. The CDR3 DNA is TGTGCCAGCAGCGTAGGGGTAGCGGGCAACCAAGAGACCCAGTACTTC.